A selection of T cell receptor beta chains follows, all from one sample in a study of CXCR3-negative and CXCR3-positive naive CD8 T cells. TCRdb reanalyzed the 5' RACE reads and collapses them to one entry per CDR3 protein, without DNA. The sample totals approximately 83,000 distinct CDR3 sequences; its top ten clones hold around 1.5%. The sample taken for sequencing was naive CXCR3- CD8+ T cells from blood. Receptors originate from a human donor in good health. Some clones in this sample may be carry-over from other donors' samples. CDR3s include the opening cysteine and the closing phenylalanine or tryptophan. Size values are once, few and many counts, or a class for expanded clones, and some rows have none.

v_call	clone_size	j_call	cdr3_aa
TRBV5-6	NA	TRBJ2-1	CASSDTGNNEQFF
TRBV7-8	NA	TRBJ2-1	CASTVGNEQFF
TRBV27	NA	TRBJ2-3	CASRGTGFLDTQYF
TRBV11-2	NA	TRBJ1-2	CASSPDRAAGYTF
TRBV28	NA	TRBJ2-1	CASSPARTSGATSSYNEQFF
TRBV28	NA	TRBJ1-4	CASSLLRLGEKLFF
TRBV14	NA	TRBJ2-7	CASSQDVRGFYEQYF
TRBV4-1	NA	TRBJ2-1	CASSPFAGGRVGNNEQFF
TRBV7-8	NA	TRBJ2-1	CASRDRHNEQFF
TRBV19	NA	TRBJ2-7	CASSIFGPGIGEQYF
TRBV29-1	NA	TRBJ1-1	CSVDDGQNTEAFF
TRBV2	NA	TRBJ2-2	CASSAIQNTGELFF
TRBV29-1	NA	TRBJ2-2	CSVVRDRGSGELFF
TRBV29-1	NA	TRBJ2-7	CSVEIGETADYEQYF
TRBV14	NA	TRBJ1-1	CASSPFEQEATEAFF
TRBV29-1	NA	TRBJ2-1	CSVDSRGLNEQFF
TRBV7-9	NA	TRBJ2-7	CASSLGPRGDYTYEQYF
TRBV28	NA	TRBJ2-7	CASSLGGRDEQYF
TRBV7-2	NA	TRBJ1-1	CASSLAPGERFNTEAFF
TRBV3-1	NA	TRBJ1-2	CASSGGDYYGYTF
TRBV7-8	NA	TRBJ2-2	CASSPTTTELFF
TRBV4-1	NA	TRBJ2-7	CASSQGQGPQETQYF
TRBV29-1	NA	TRBJ2-2	CSVVTGGYTGELFF
TRBV21-1	NA	TRBJ2-7	CASSNRADDSYEQYF
TRBV20-1	NA	TRBJ2-7	CSARSGIYPYEQYF
TRBV9	NA	TRBJ2-3	CASSRGGRTDTQYF
TRBV4-2	NA	TRBJ1-1	CASSPIPQGDLNTEAFF
TRBV5-6	NA	TRBJ2-7	CASSFTDEQYF
TRBV12-3/TRBV12-4	NA	TRBJ2-3	CASSVGQRTDTQYF
TRBV6-5	NA	TRBJ2-6	CASSYSPGTSGANVLTF
TRBV5-1	NA	TRBJ2-2	CASSFPTSGGDTGELFF
TRBV9	NA	TRBJ2-5	CASSVGRAGEYQETQYF
TRBV20-1	NA	TRBJ1-5	CSAHTREYSPQHF
TRBV27	NA	TRBJ1-3	CASCPSQGSGNTIYF
TRBV7-2	NA	TRBJ2-1	CASSLTTGGSNEQFF
TRBV29-1	NA	TRBJ1-1	CSVEETGSAEAFF
TRBV27	NA	TRBJ2-5	CASGPGGIIQETQYF
TRBV20-1	NA	TRBJ2-1	CSAAAGGHGEQFF
TRBV4-1	NA	TRBJ2-7	CASSQVRGSHTQYF
TRBV27	NA	TRBJ2-5	CASSRTSGETQYF
TRBV29-1	NA	TRBJ1-4	CSVSPRGLVEKLFF
TRBV6-6	NA	TRBJ2-7	CASSGTGFYEQYF
TRBV28	NA	TRBJ1-1	CASSPLGQGLNTEAFF
TRBV13	NA	TRBJ2-3	CASSHVGTSGPTTDTQYF
TRBV6-2/TRBV6-3	NA	TRBJ2-5	CASSLSEEETQYF
TRBV29-1	NA	TRBJ2-7	CSVEDTRASSGSYEQYF
TRBV29-1	NA	TRBJ2-1	CSVLGFDEQFF
TRBV20-1	NA	TRBJ2-2	CSAPLERATGELFF
TRBV4-1	NA	TRBJ2-1	CASSQESSLPSNEQFF
TRBV9	NA	TRBJ1-2	CASSDGDGYTF
TRBV9	NA	TRBJ1-1	CASSASGAGAEAFF
TRBV20-1	NA	TRBJ2-5	CSAPSGVYQETQYF
TRBV7-2	NA	TRBJ2-2	CASSLVVTGATGELFF
TRBV18	medium-sized	TRBJ2-2	CASSPPVRVRTGELFF
TRBV11-2	NA	TRBJ2-1	CASSPPGRAVEEQFF